This passage covers 14 T cell receptor beta chains from one sample sequenced in a study of T cell changes during pregnancy in multiple sclerosis. TCRdb's table, derived via immunoSEQ multiplex PCR, lists solely in-frame clones and lacks some. Of more than 65,000 clones in the sample, under 90% were seen once. The sequencing used peripheral blood, collected after pregnancy. Every receptor here comes from a female donor in good health, enrolled as a control in a pregnancy study.

CDR3 nucleotides: TGTGCCAGCAGCATGGGGGACAGTCCGAACACCGGGGAGCTGTTTTTT. Its protein product is CASSMGDSPNTGELFF. The rearrangement links TRBV11-3 to TRBJ2-2, with 7 bases matching TRBD1. The length of the CDR3 is 16 residues. The germline V gene encodes CDR1 SGHNT and CDR2 YENEEA. With V trimmed by 5 bases and J by 0 bases, 6 bases remained unmatched.

The chain carries TRBV7-8 and TRBJ2-7; TRBD1 matches 9 bases. The CDR3 sequence is 16 residues long. Unmatched junction bases numbered 8, after V lost 1 base and J lost 4 bases. CDR1 SGHVS and CDR2 FQNEAQ come from the germline V gene. The CDR3 nucleotides read TGTGCCAGCAGCTTAGGATGGGACAGGGCCCCTTACGAGCAGTACTTC. Translated, it gives CASSLGWDRAPYEQYF.

A few counts support this clone. The chain has TRBV2 and TRBJ1-1, with 9 bases matching TRBD1. This CDR3 has 17 amino acids. Per germline, CDR1 SNHLY and CDR2 FYNNEI. Losses at the gene ends were 1 base for V and 0 bases for J; bases not matched to a gene: 6. The CDR3 loop is CASSEGGTGSMNTEAFF. The CDR3 coding sequence is TGTGCCAGCAGTGAAGGCGGGACAGGGTCGATGAACACTGAAGCTTTCTTT.

The chain employs TRBV2 and TRBJ2-1, with D unresolved. The CDR3 is 14 amino acids. Trimming took off 6 bases at V and 6 bases at J, with 15 bases between the two ends. CDR1 and CDR2 from the germline V gene are SNHLY and FYNNEI. The DNA of the CDR3 is TGTGCCAGCAGCCTTCGACTGGGTAGCAATGAGCAGTTCTTC. It translates to CASSLRLGSNEQFF.

J is TRBJ2-5 and V is TRBV7-2; 12 positions agree with TRBD2. This CDR3 region has 16 residues. Germline CDR1 is SGHTA and CDR2 is FQGNSA. With V trimmed by 5 bases and J by 4 bases, 8 bases remained unmatched. The CDR3 nucleotides are TGTGCCAGCAGCACCTCTAGCGGGGGGGCCGGAGAGACCCAGTACTTC. Translated, it gives CASSTSSGGAGETQYF.

The V call is TRBV7-2, the J call TRBJ1-1; D remains unclear. Germline V CDR1 and CDR2: SGHTA, FQGNSA. The CDR3 is made up of 14 amino acids. Deletions cut 2 bases from V and 2 bases from J, with 9 bases between. CDR3 loop: CASSLYTGNTEAFF. CDR3 nucleotides: TGTGCCAGCAGCTTATACACGGGTAACACTGAAGCTTTCTTT.

The chain employs TRBV6-1 and TRBJ2-3, with 12 bases fitting TRBD2. Germline V gene data show CDR1 as MNHNS and CDR2 as SASEGT. The V segment lost 4 bases and the J segment 4 bases; nucleotides outside the gene matches: 3. This CDR3 region has 15 residues. This chain's CDR3 is CASSVTSGGPDTQYF. The CDR3, as DNA: TGTGCCAGCAGTGTCACTAGCGGGGGGCCAGATACGCAGTATTTT.

The chain joins TRBV6-5 to TRBJ1-1, with D perhaps matching TRBD1 (6 bases). This CDR3 region has 15 residues. Germline CDR1 is MNHEY and CDR2 is SVGAGI. V was clipped by 0 bases and J by 6 bases, with 14 bases between them. The CDR3 region has the DNA TGTGCCAGCAGTTACTCGGGGGGGCCGGGCGCTGAAGCTTTCTTT. This encodes CASSYSGGPGAEAFF.

The chain joins TRBV11-3 to TRBJ1-1, with TRBD1 identical over 7 bases. The CDR3 is 13 residues long. CDR1 and CDR2 (germline): SGHNT, YENEEA. Trimming at V came to 4 bases and at J to 6 bases, leaving 5 bases not matched to a gene. CDR3 in DNA: TGTGCCAGCAGCTCTACAGGGGACTCTGAAGCTTTCTTT. This encodes CASSSTGDSEAFF.

V and J are TRBV27 and TRBJ1-1, with D possibly being TRBD1 (6 bases). Germline CDR1 is MNHEY and CDR2 is SMNVEV (reference sequence). The CDR3 extends over 14 amino acids. Trimming removed 5 bases at V and 4 bases at J, with 14 bases between. CDR3 in amino acids: CASSPGWTVTEAFF. CDR3 sequence (DNA): TGTGCCAGCAGTCCGGGATGGACAGTCACTGAAGCTTTCTTT.

The chain uses TRBV2 and TRBJ2-3; 12 bases agree with TRBD2. Germline CDR1 and CDR2: SNHLY and FYNNEI. V shed 6 bases, J shed 4 bases, and the junction held 5 bases outside the gene matches. The CDR3 covers 15 residues. The CDR3 DNA sequence: TGTGCCAGCAGCTCGACTAGCGGGAGTGCAGATACGCAGTATTTT. Encoded protein: CASSSTSGSADTQYF.

The CDR3 DNA sequence: TGTGCCTGGAAGAGGGAATTGGGCGAGCAGTACTTC. It codes for CAWKRELGEQYF. The V and J genes are TRBV30 and TRBJ2-7; possible D gene TRBD2, 5 bases. In germline, CDR1 is GTSNPN, CDR2 SVGIG (reference sequence). The CDR3 extends over 12 amino acids. Trimming left V 4 bases short and J 6 bases short, with 13 bases between.

This clone occurred once. The gene calls are TRBV10-3 and TRBJ2-1; maybe TRBD2 (6 bases). The V gene lost 8 bases and the J gene lost 8 bases, with 13 bases spanning the gap. Germline CDR1 reads ENHRY; CDR2 reads SYGVKD. The CDR3 contains 12 residues. CDR3 loop: CAIRVPGDEQFF. For the CDR3, the DNA is TGTGCCATCCGGGTCCCGGGGGATGAGCAGTTCTTC.

This clone came up once. This chain links TRBV10-3 with TRBJ1-2, with 8 bases matching TRBD1. V dropped 4 bases and J dropped 7; count of bases not matched to a gene: 5. Germline assignment: CDR1 ENHRY and CDR2 SYGVKD. This CDR3 is 13 amino acids long. CDR3 amino acids: CAISGTGPGGYTF. The CDR3 nucleotides are TGTGCCATCAGTGGGACAGGGCCGGGTGGCTACACCTTC.